The rows below give T cell receptor beta chains drawn from one sample of a study of T cell responses to AZD1222 COVID-19 vaccine. The protocol was immunoSEQ multiplex PCR, while the TCRdb copy is restricted to in-frame clones and leaves out a portion. Of approximately 180,000 clones listed, roughly 88% were seen once; the top ten hold roughly 7.7%. The sample consisted of peripheral blood, taken on day 0 of AZD1222 vaccination. The origin of the receptors is an adult in good health. Each CDR3 is given with its conserved first and last residue. Fields, in order: J gene, V gene, clone size, D gene, CDR3 DNA, CDR3 protein. D genes are given only for firm matches. Expanded clones are given a class, and other clones once, few, many or no size at all.

J: TRBJ2-7; V: TRBV28; size: .; D: TRBD1; DNA: TGTGCCAGCAGACCCTGGACAGGGAACGAGCAGTACTTC; CDR3: CASRPWTGNEQYF
J: TRBJ2-5; V: TRBV28; size: .; D: .; DNA: TGTGCCAGCAGCACAGGGGAGACCCAGTACTTC; CDR3: CASSTGETQYF
J: TRBJ2-1; V: TRBV30; size: .; D: TRBD2; DNA: TGTGCCTGGAGTAGCGGGGTAATTTACAATGAGCAGTTCTTC; CDR3: CAWSSGVIYNEQFF
J: TRBJ2-3; V: TRBV5-6; size: once; D: TRBD2; DNA: TGTGCCAGCAGCTTGGAGGCTAGCGGGGGCCGGCTTGGTACGCAGTATTTT; CDR3: CASSLEASGGRLGTQYF
J: TRBJ2-7; V: TRBV27; size: .; D: .; DNA: TGTGCCAGCAGTTACCGCGGGACAGCTGATAGCTCCTACGAGCAGTACTTC; CDR3: CASSYRGTADSSYEQYF
J: TRBJ2-7; V: TRBV18; size: .; D: TRBD1; DNA: TGTGCCAGCTCACCAATCGACAGGGCCCCCTACGAGCAGTACTTC; CDR3: CASSPIDRAPYEQYF
J: TRBJ2-7; V: TRBV6-5; size: .; D: .; DNA: TGTGCCAGCAGCCGGACGGTCAGCTCCTACGAGCAGTACTTC; CDR3: CASSRTVSSYEQYF
J: TRBJ1-6; V: TRBV4-1; size: .; D: .; DNA: TGCGCCAGCAGGGAGAGGGGGGGCTCCTATAATTCACCCCTCCACTTT; CDR3: CASRERGGSYNSPLHF
J: TRBJ1-1; V: TRBV5-1; size: .; D: .; DNA: TGCGCCAGCAGCTTGGTAGGGGAGACTGAAGCTTTCTTT; CDR3: CASSLVGETEAFF
J: TRBJ1-3; V: TRBV6-5; size: .; D: .; DNA: TGTGCCAGCTCCTCAAAGACAGACTCTGGAAACACCATATATTTT; CDR3: CASSSKTDSGNTIYF
J: TRBJ2-2; V: TRBV6-4; size: .; D: .; DNA: TGTGCCAGCAGGAGGATTGCTTCGAACACCGGGGAGCTGTTTTTT; CDR3: CASRRIASNTGELFF
J: TRBJ1-2; V: TRBV4-1; size: .; D: TRBD1; DNA: TGCGCCAGCAGCCAAGCCGGACAGGGTTATGGCTACACCTTC; CDR3: CASSQAGQGYGYTF
J: TRBJ2-1; V: TRBV13; size: .; D: TRBD2; DNA: TGTGCCAGCAGCTTCGCTAGTAGCGGGCGAGAGAATGAGCAGTTCTTC; CDR3: CASSFASSGRENEQFF
J: TRBJ1-5; V: TRBV7-8; size: .; D: .; DNA: TGTGCCAGCAGCGAAAGACAGGTGAGGGGCAATCAGCCCCAGCATTTT; CDR3: CASSERQVRGNQPQHF
J: TRBJ2-2; V: TRBV28; size: .; D: .; DNA: TGTGCCAGCAGTTTTGCGGGGGCCTACACCGGGGAGCTGTTTTTT; CDR3: CASSFAGAYTGELFF
J: TRBJ1-3; V: TRBV15; size: .; D: .; DNA: TGTGCCACCAGCAGAGCGATTGGGGTATCCGGAAACACCATATATTTT; CDR3: CATSRAIGVSGNTIYF
J: TRBJ1-5; V: TRBV27; size: .; D: .; DNA: TGTGCCAGCAGAAGGGGCCACAATCAGCCCCAGCATTTT; CDR3: CASRRGHNQPQHF
J: TRBJ1-5; V: TRBV7-2; size: .; D: .; DNA: TGTGCCAGCAGCCTGGGCGTAAGGGGCAGCAATCAGCCCCAGCATTTT; CDR3: CASSLGVRGSNQPQHF
J: TRBJ1-6; V: TRBV10-2; size: .; D: .; DNA: TGCGCCAGCAGCTCGGGACTTAATTCACCCCTCCACTTT; CDR3: CASSSGLNSPLHF
J: TRBJ2-7; V: TRBV29-1; size: .; D: TRBD1; DNA: TGCAGCGTTGAAGATCCGGGACAGGGCAACGAGCAGTACTTC; CDR3: CSVEDPGQGNEQYF
J: TRBJ1-6; V: TRBV10-2; size: .; D: .; DNA: TGCGCCAGCACCCAGGGAGTAGGCCAGTATAATTCACCCCTCCACTTT; CDR3: CASTQGVGQYNSPLHF
J: TRBJ2-5; V: TRBV20-1; size: .; D: TRBD1; DNA: TGCAGTGCTAGTATGCCAGGGGGCTTGGTAGAGACCCAGTACTTC; CDR3: CSASMPGGLVETQYF
J: TRBJ2-1; V: TRBV4-2; size: .; D: TRBD2; DNA: TGTGCCAGCAGCCAAGATGGACTAGCGGGGGGAGAGCAGTTCTTC; CDR3: CASSQDGLAGGEQFF
J: TRBJ2-3; V: TRBV5-6; size: .; D: TRBD1; DNA: TGTGCCAGCAGCTTGAAGGGGGCCAGACGCACAGATACGCAGTATTTT; CDR3: CASSLKGARRTDTQYF
J: TRBJ1-1; V: TRBV19; size: .; D: .; DNA: TGTGCCAGTAGTATTTCGGGACCTTACACTGAAGCTTTCTTT; CDR3: CASSISGPYTEAFF
J: TRBJ2-7; V: TRBV6-2/TRBV6-3; size: .; D: TRBD2; DNA: TGTGCCAGCAGTTCGGGACTAGCGCTCTACGAGCAGTACTTC; CDR3: CASSSGLALYEQYF
J: TRBJ1-1; V: TRBV7-6; size: .; D: .; DNA: TGTGCCAGCAGCCTCGAGATAATGAACACTGAAGCTTTCTTT; CDR3: CASSLEIMNTEAFF
J: TRBJ1-4; V: TRBV2; size: .; D: .; DNA: TGTGCCAGCAGGGTGACAGAAGGGAATGAAAAACTGTTTTTT; CDR3: CASRVTEGNEKLFF
J: TRBJ2-1; V: TRBV30; size: .; D: TRBD1; DNA: TGTGCCTGGAAGTCAAAAGTAGGGGACAGGGGCGTTAATGAGCAGTTCTTC; CDR3: CAWKSKVGDRGVNEQFF
J: TRBJ1-2; V: TRBV4-2; size: .; D: .; DNA: TGTGCCAGCAGCCAAGAGAGAGTTCTCTATGGCTACACCTTC; CDR3: CASSQERVLYGYTF
J: TRBJ2-1; V: TRBV28; size: .; D: TRBD2; DNA: TGTGCCAGCAGAACCGGGACTAGCGGTTTCAATGAGCAGTTCTTC; CDR3: CASRTGTSGFNEQFF
J: TRBJ1-1; V: TRBV5-4; size: .; D: TRBD1; DNA: TGTGCCAGCAGCGTCCTACAGGGGCGAGGGAACACTGAAGCTTTCTTT; CDR3: CASSVLQGRGNTEAFF
J: TRBJ2-2; V: TRBV5-1; size: .; D: .; DNA: TGCGCCAGCACGCGGGGTGGCACCGGGGAGCTGTTTTTT; CDR3: CASTRGGTGELFF
J: TRBJ1-5; V: TRBV20-1; size: once; D: .; DNA: TGCAGTGCTAGTCCCCGAACAGGGAGGAGCAATCAGCCCCAGCATTTT; CDR3: CSASPRTGRSNQPQHF
J: TRBJ2-1; V: TRBV3-1/TRBV3-2; size: once; D: .; DNA: TGTGCCAGCAGCCTACCTCCCGGGGATGAGCAGTTCTTC; CDR3: CASSLPPGDEQFF
J: TRBJ1-5; V: TRBV18; size: .; D: .; DNA: TGTGCCAGCTCACCGGTCGGCAATCAGCCCCAGCATTTT; CDR3: CASSPVGNQPQHF
J: TRBJ1-1; V: TRBV20-1; size: few; D: TRBD1; DNA: TGCAGTGCCCGTGGGGACAGGGAAGCTTTCTTT; CDR3: CSARGDREAFF
J: TRBJ1-2; V: TRBV6-5; size: .; D: .; DNA: TGTGCCAGCAGGGATTCGGGGGGCGACTATGGCTACACCTTC; CDR3: CASRDSGGDYGYTF
J: TRBJ1-2; V: TRBV7-2; size: .; D: TRBD1; DNA: TGTGCCAGCAGCTTAGTCCCCAGGGGGGGTGGCTACACCTTC; CDR3: CASSLVPRGGGYTF
J: TRBJ2-5; V: TRBV7-3; size: .; D: TRBD1; DNA: TGTGCCAGCAGCCGGGGACAGTCGGAGACCCAGTACTTC; CDR3: CASSRGQSETQYF
J: TRBJ1-1; V: TRBV6-5; size: once; D: .; DNA: TGTGCCAGCAGTTGGGGAGCAGGGCCGAACACTGAAGCTTTCTTT; CDR3: CASSWGAGPNTEAFF
J: TRBJ1-2; V: TRBV6-5; size: .; D: .; DNA: TGTGCCAGCAGTTCAGCGGGACAACCCCTCTATGGCTACACCTTC; CDR3: CASSSAGQPLYGYTF
J: TRBJ1-2; V: TRBV5-4; size: few; D: .; DNA: TGTGCCAGCAGCCCATCGGTAGGGGGGGACTATGGCTACACCTTC; CDR3: CASSPSVGGDYGYTF
J: TRBJ2-7; V: TRBV7-6; size: .; D: .; DNA: TGTGCCAGCAGCCAACGGACATCTTTTACGGGGGAGCAGTACTTC; CDR3: CASSQRTSFTGEQYF
J: TRBJ2-2; V: TRBV5-1; size: .; D: .; DNA: TGCGCCAGCGGGGACGGCGCGAACACCGGGGAGCTGTTTTTT; CDR3: CASGDGANTGELFF
J: TRBJ2-7; V: TRBV6-5; size: .; D: .; DNA: TGTGCCAGCAGTTACTCGCCGACGATGGGTGAGGAGCAGTACTTC; CDR3: CASSYSPTMGEEQYF
J: TRBJ1-4; V: TRBV5-4; size: .; D: TRBD1; DNA: TGTGCCAGCAGCGGTGGGACAGGGTTTGAAAAACTGTTTTTT; CDR3: CASSGGTGFEKLFF
J: TRBJ1-2; V: TRBV9; size: once; D: .; DNA: TGTGCCAGCAGCGTAGGGATAGGGGAGGACTATGGCTACACCTTC; CDR3: CASSVGIGEDYGYTF
J: TRBJ2-1; V: TRBV7-8; size: .; D: TRBD1; DNA: TGTGCCAGCAGCTTTCGGACAGGGGACTCCTACAATGAGCAGTTCTTC; CDR3: CASSFRTGDSYNEQFF
J: TRBJ2-7; V: TRBV30; size: .; D: .; DNA: TGTGCCTGGGCCCGGGACACTTCCTACGAGCAGTACTTC; CDR3: CAWARDTSYEQYF
J: TRBJ2-4; V: TRBV2; size: .; D: .; DNA: TGTGCCAGCAGTGAATTCCAAAACCGAGGAAACATTCAGTACTTC; CDR3: CASSEFQNRGNIQYF
J: TRBJ2-1; V: TRBV9; size: .; D: TRBD2; DNA: TGTGCCAGCAGCGGGTCTAGCGGGCCTGCCTCCTACAATGAGCAGTTCTTC; CDR3: CASSGSSGPASYNEQFF
J: TRBJ2-2; V: TRBV7-9; size: .; D: .; DNA: TGTGCCAGCATTCCGCGGGCCGCGGACACATATACCGGGGAGCTGTTTTTT; CDR3: CASIPRAADTYTGELFF